This T cell receptor beta chain was retrieved from a study of cytomegalovirus exposure and HLA in healthy donors. Findings and limits, study-wide: In vitro checks showed that three CMV-associated chains really do target CMV antigens. Cytomegalovirus status was reportedly diagnosed by the classifier with high sensitivity and specificity.

Trimming cost V 2 bases and J 0 bases; bases outside gene matches: 8. Germline CDR1 and CDR2: SGHRS and YFSETQ. This CDR3 has 16 residues. Sequencing was performed with immunoSEQ multiplex PCR; in TCRdb, only in-frame clones are kept and a portion is missing. Of roughly 180,000 clones listed, around nine tenths are singletons. Regarding this clone: The antigen remains undetermined.

The receptor was isolated from a man aged 30 to 39 in good health and CMV-seropositive. The rearrangement links TRBV5-1 to TRBJ2-7, with 7 bases fitting TRBD1. Source material: PBMCs. The DNA for the CDR3 is TGCGCCAGCAGCTTACAATCTGACAGGGTCTCCTACGAGCAGTACTTC. This encodes CASSLQSDRVSYEQYF.